Listed below are T cell receptor beta chains from one sample, sequenced in a study of breast tumors, draining lymph nodes, adjacent tissues. TCRdb re-analysed the multiplex PCR reads in MiXCR, keeping a single row per CDR3 protein. The sample has some 170,000 distinct CDR3 sequences, more than 25% seen once. Sequencing was performed on axillary lymph node tissue. These receptors were obtained from a female donor with breast cancer. Some clones in this sample may be carry-over from other donors' samples. Each CDR3 is given with its conserved first and last residue. The D gene is left open where the match is weak. Where a row states a size, it is once, few, many or the class of an expanded clone; other rows omit it.

V	D	size	J	DNA	CDR3
TRBV18	-	once	TRBJ1-1	TGTGCCAGCTCGCCGAGCACAGGCACTGAAGCTTTCTTT	CASSPSTGTEAFF
TRBV9	-	many	TRBJ2-5	TGTGCCAGCAGCGTAGCGGGGGGCCACCTGGAGACCCAGTACTTC	CASSVAGGHLETQYF
TRBV11-2	TRBD2	many	TRBJ2-1	TGTGCCAGCAGCTTCGTCGGACTAGCGGCATCCTACAATGAGCAGTTCTTC	CASSFVGLAASYNEQFF
TRBV30	-	many	TRBJ1-6	TGTGCCTGGAGTGTAGGGGCGGGACTCCACTTT	CAWSVGAGLHF
TRBV27	-	few	TRBJ2-1	TGTGCCAGCAGCCCCATTGGAGGGGCCCACAATGAGCAGTTCTTC	CASSPIGGAHNEQFF
TRBV2	-	many	TRBJ1-5	TGTGCCAGCAGTGAAGCCACTGGAGGCAATCAGCCCCAGCATTTT	CASSEATGGNQPQHF
TRBV25-1	-	many	TRBJ2-7	TGTGCCAGCAGTGCGGGGGCAGGGTTCGAGCAGTACTTC	CASSAGAGFEQYF
TRBV20-1	-	-	TRBJ2-5	TGCAGTGCTAGAGATCCTAGCGTACCGTGGGAGACCCAGTACTTC	CSARDPSVPWETQYF
TRBV19	TRBD2	many	TRBJ2-7	TGTGCCACCCCGGGGGGACTAGCGGGGAGCGAGCAGTACTTC	CATPGGLAGSEQYF
TRBV7-2	-	many	TRBJ2-5	TGTGCCAGCAGTATGACACTCCTTCAAGAGACCCAGTACTTC	CASSMTLLQETQYF
TRBV6-1	-	many	TRBJ1-6	TGTGCCAGCAGTGAACGTAGGGGGAATTCACCCCTCCACTTT	CASSERRGNSPLHF